This T cell receptor (beta chain) was identified during a study of blood T cell repertoires in COVID-19. Whole-study context: Resolution of symptoms, clearance, or two negative PCRs was present in recovered Cohort 3 donors. Sites in the United States, Italy and Spain provided acute and convalescent COVID-19 samples.

Trimming cost V 3 bases and J 1 base, with 9 bases left between them. CDR3 size: 14 residues. Germline CDR1 reads SGHAT; CDR2 reads FQNNGV. Here immunoSEQ multiplex PCR was the method, and the copy in TCRdb shows in-frame clones only, minus some. Altogether 200,000 or so clones are present, about nine tenths being singletons, with the ten largest covering roughly 7.1%. The origin of this receptor is a man in his thirties or forties in a cohort exposed to, infected with or recovered from COVID-19 (not recorded which). The genes are TRBV11-2 and TRBJ1-1, with D unclear. Sample: PBMCs or T cells enriched from blood (not recorded which). The CDR3 is CASSFVGENTEAFF. The DNA of the CDR3 is TGTGCCAGCAGCTTTGTAGGAGAGAACACTGAAGCTTTCTTT.